A single sample is the source of the 13 T cell receptor beta chains below, sequenced in a study of blood T cell repertoires in COVID-19. Clones were read by immunoSEQ multiplex PCR, and TCRdb kept only the in-frame ones, dropping some. Of roughly 180,000 clones listed, around 88% are singletons. What was sequenced was peripheral blood. All receptors derive from a woman in her 30s with acute or convalescent COVID-19.

This clone appeared a few times. The chain is built from TRBV29-1 and TRBJ1-1; 7 bases align to TRBD1. Germline loops: CDR1 SQVTM, CDR2 ANQGSEA. With 7 bases clipped from V and 10 bases from J, the junction kept 9 bases outside the gene matches. The CDR3 spans 11 residues. In nucleotides, the CDR3 is TGCAGCGCAAAATCCCAGGGGGGAGCTTTCTTT. Translated, it gives CSAKSQGGAFF.

V and J are TRBV5-1 and TRBJ2-3; TRBD2 aligns across 7 bases. V lost 1 base to trimming and J lost 4 bases; unmatched junction nucleotides: 3. The germline V gene encodes CDR1 SGHRS and CDR2 YFSETQ. This CDR3 has 14 amino acids. The CDR3 DNA reads TGCGCCAGCAGCTTGTGGGGAGGGTCAGATACGCAGTATTTT. Translated, it gives CASSLWGGSDTQYF.

CDR3 protein: CASSLVIGSSGHSYEQYF. CDR3 coding DNA: TGTGCCAGCAGCTTAGTGATTGGGTCTAGCGGGCACTCCTACGAGCAGTACTTC. This chain connects TRBV7-2 to TRBJ2-7, with TRBD2 matching over 8 bases. V shed 1 base, J shed 0 bases, and the junction held 11 bases outside the gene matches. The CDR3 is 18 amino acids. Germline-derived CDR1 and CDR2 are SGHTA and FQGNSA.

The chain combines TRBV5-5 with TRBJ2-2; D is perhaps TRBD1 (6 bases). The CDR3 runs to 15 residues. The germline V and J ends were trimmed by 2 bases and 7 bases, with 15 bases remaining between them. Germline CDR1 reads SGHKS; CDR2 reads YYEKEE (reference sequence). CDR3 nucleotide sequence: TGTGCCAGCAGCTTAGGGGCAGGGGCAAGCGGGGAGCTGTTTTTT. Amino acid sequence: CASSLGAGASGELFF.

This rearrangement joins TRBV30 to TRBJ2-3, with D maybe TRBD2 (6 bases). With 3 bases removed from V and 4 bases from J, the gap between germline ends came to 17 bases. CDR1 is GTSNPN and CDR2 is SVGIG in the germline V gene (reference sequence). This CDR3 has 15 residues. CDR3 sequence reads: CAWRRWTGAPDTQYF. The CDR3, as DNA: TGTGCCTGGAGGAGGTGGACGGGAGCCCCAGATACGCAGTATTTT.

The chain carries TRBV6-5 and TRBJ2-2, with D possibly TRBD2 on 6 matching bases. V was pared by 0 bases and J by 4 bases, with 9 bases between. Per the germline V gene, CDR1 is MNHEY and CDR2 is SVGAGI. This CDR3 is 15 amino acids long. DNA for the CDR3: TGTGCCAGCAGTTACTCGGGCGGGGTCACCGGGGAGCTGTTTTTT. Amino acids: CASSYSGGVTGELFF.

The chain employs TRBV5-1 and TRBJ1-1; D is ambiguous. This CDR3 is built from 12 residues. Germline lookup yields CDR1 SGHRS and CDR2 YFSETQ. V was pared by 1 base and J by 6 bases, with 7 bases between. The CDR3 sequence is CASSLPPAEAFF. Written as DNA, the CDR3 is TGCGCCAGCAGCTTGCCCCCGGCTGAAGCTTTCTTT. The variable domain in full, completed from reference TRBV5-1 and TRBJ1-1, reads KAGVTQTPRYLIKTRGQQVTLSCSPISGHRSVSWYQQTPGQGLQFLFEYFSETQRNKGNFPGRFSGRQFSNSRSEMNVSTLELGDSALYLCASSLPPAEAFFGQGTRLTVV.

The DNA for the CDR3 is TGTGCCAGCAGTTACGGGGGGGGACATTCCTACGAGCAGTACTTC. Translated, it gives CASSYGGGHSYEQYF. The chain carries TRBV6-5 and TRBJ2-7; a possible D gene is TRBD2 (7 bases). The CDR3 contains 15 residues. The V and J ends lost 2 bases and 1 base respectively, with 12 bases between them. Germline V gene data show CDR1 as MNHEY and CDR2 as SVGAGI.

The rearrangement links TRBV5-1 to TRBJ2-1; TRBD2 matches 7 bases. After removal of 5 bases from V and 4 bases from J, the junction contained 9 bases not matched to a gene. CDR3 length equals 15 residues. Germline CDR1 is SGHRS and CDR2 is YFSETQ. The CDR3 DNA reads as TGCGCCAGCAGGGACTTAGCGGGCTCTTACAATGAGCAGTTCTTC. It translates to CASRDLAGSYNEQFF.

CDR3 sequence: CASSASWNTGELFF. Written as DNA, the CDR3 is TGTGCCAGCAGCGCTAGCTGGAACACCGGGGAGCTGTTTTTT. The chain recombines TRBV5-4 with TRBJ2-2; maybe TRBD2 (5 bases). Germline V gives CDR1 SGHNT, CDR2 YYREEE (reference sequence). This CDR3 contains 14 residues. Trimming took 4 bases from V and 1 from J, leaving 8 bases between them.

The chain combines TRBV18 with TRBJ2-1; 14 nucleotides match TRBD2. CDR3 length: 15 residues. Germline values: CDR1 KGHSH, CDR2 LQKENI. J lost 9 bases, V lost 7 bases, and 8 bases had no gene match. In DNA, the CDR3 is TGTGCCAGCTACCCGGGACTAGCGGGAGTCCGTGAGCAGTTCTTC. Translated, it gives CASYPGLAGVREQFF.

In this sample, this clone turned up a few times. V and J are TRBV20-1 and TRBJ2-5; D unresolved. There are 11 residues in the CDR3. Germline V gene lookup returns CDR1 DFQATT and CDR2 SNEGSKA (reference sequence). The CDR3 DNA reads as TGCACTCCTAGGAGCCAAGAGACCCAGTACTTC. Protein sequence: CTPRSQETQYF.

The rearrangement uses TRBV28 and TRBJ1-2, with a tentative D call TRBD1 (5 bases). Trimming removed 4 bases from V and 4 bases from J, with 10 bases in between. Germline V gene data show CDR1 as MDHEN and CDR2 as SYDVKM. The CDR3 is made up of 13 amino acids. CDR3: CASSSGVAYGYTF. The CDR3 DNA reads as TGTGCCAGCAGTTCGGGGGTCGCCTATGGCTACACCTTC.